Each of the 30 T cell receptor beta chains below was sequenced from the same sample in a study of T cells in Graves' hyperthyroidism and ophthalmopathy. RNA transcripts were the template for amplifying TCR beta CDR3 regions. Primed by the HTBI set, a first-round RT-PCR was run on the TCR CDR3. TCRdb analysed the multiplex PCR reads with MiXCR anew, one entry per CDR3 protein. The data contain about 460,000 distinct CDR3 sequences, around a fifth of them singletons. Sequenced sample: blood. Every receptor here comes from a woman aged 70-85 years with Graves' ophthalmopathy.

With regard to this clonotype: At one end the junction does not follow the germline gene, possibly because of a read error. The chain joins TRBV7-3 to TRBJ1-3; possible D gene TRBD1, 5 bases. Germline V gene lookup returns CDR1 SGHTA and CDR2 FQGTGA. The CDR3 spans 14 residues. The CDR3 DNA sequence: TGTGCCAGCAGCTCCGGGGCGGCTGGGAACACCATATATTTT. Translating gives CASSSGAAGNTIYF.

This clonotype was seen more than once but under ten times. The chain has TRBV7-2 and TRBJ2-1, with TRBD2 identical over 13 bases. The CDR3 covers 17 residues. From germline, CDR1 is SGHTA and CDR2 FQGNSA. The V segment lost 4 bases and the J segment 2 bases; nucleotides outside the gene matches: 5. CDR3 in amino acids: CASSSWTSGRPYNEQFF. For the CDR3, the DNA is TGTGCCAGCAGCTCGTGGACTAGCGGGAGACCCTACAATGAGCAGTTCTTC.

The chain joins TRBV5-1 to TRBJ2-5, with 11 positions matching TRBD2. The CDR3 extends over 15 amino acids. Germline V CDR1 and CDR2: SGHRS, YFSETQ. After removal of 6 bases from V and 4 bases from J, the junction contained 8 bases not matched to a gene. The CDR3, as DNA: TGCGCCAGCAACTTAGCGGGAGGGCCTTCAGAGACCCAGTACTTC. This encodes CASNLAGGPSETQYF.

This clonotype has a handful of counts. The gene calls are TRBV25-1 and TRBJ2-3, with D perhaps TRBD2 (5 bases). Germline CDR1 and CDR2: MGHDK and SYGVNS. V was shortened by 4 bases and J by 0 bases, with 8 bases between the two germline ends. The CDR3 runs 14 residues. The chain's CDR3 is CASSVEASTDTQYF. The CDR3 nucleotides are TGTGCCAGCAGTGTGGAGGCTAGCACAGATACGCAGTATTTT.

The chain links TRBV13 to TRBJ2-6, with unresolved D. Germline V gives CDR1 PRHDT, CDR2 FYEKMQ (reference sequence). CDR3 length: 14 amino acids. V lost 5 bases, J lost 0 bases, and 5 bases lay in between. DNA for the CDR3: TGTGCCAGCAGCCACAGCTCTGGGGCCAACGTCCTGACTTTC. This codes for CASSHSSGANVLTF.

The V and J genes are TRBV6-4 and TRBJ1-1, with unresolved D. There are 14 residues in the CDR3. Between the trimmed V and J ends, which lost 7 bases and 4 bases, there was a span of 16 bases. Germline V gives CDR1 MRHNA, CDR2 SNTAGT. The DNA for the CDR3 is TGTGCCAGCACTAAGGGCCTTTGGGGCACTGAAGCTTTCTTT. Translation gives CASTKGLWGTEAFF.

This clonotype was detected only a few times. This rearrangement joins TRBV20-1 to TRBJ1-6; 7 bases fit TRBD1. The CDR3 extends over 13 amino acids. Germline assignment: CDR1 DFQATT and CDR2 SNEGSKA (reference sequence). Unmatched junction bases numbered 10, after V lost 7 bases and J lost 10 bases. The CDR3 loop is CSGWEGAGSPLHF. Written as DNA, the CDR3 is TGCAGTGGCTGGGAGGGGGCAGGATCACCCCTCCACTTT.

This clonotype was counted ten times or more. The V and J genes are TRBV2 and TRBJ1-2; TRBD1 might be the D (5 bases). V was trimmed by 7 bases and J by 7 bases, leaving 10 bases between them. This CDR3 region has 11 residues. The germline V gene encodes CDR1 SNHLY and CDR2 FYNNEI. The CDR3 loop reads CASMGGSGYTF. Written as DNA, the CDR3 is TGTGCCAGCATGGGGGGTTCTGGCTACACCTTC.

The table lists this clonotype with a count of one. CDR3 in DNA: TGCGCCAGCAGCTCAGGACGGACAGCCTCCTACGAGCAGTACTTC. It translates to CASSSGRTASYEQYF. The rearrangement uses TRBV4-1 and TRBJ2-7; TRBD1 might be the D (6 bases). CDR1 and CDR2 (germline): MGHRA, YSYEKL. This CDR3 has 15 residues. V was trimmed by 5 bases and J by 0 bases, leaving 14 bases between them.

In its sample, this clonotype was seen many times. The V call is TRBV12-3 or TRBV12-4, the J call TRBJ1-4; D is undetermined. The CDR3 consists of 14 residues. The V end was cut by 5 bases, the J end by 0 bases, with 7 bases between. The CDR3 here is CASSRHPTNEKLFF. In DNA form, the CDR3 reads TGTGCCAGCAGTCGTCACCCAACTAATGAAAAACTGTTTTTT.

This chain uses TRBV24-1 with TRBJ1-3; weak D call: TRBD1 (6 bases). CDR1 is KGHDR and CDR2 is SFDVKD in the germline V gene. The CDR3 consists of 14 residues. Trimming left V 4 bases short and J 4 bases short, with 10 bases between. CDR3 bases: TGTGCCACCAGTGACGGGGGGCCAGGAAACACCATATATTTT. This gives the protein CATSDGGPGNTIYF.

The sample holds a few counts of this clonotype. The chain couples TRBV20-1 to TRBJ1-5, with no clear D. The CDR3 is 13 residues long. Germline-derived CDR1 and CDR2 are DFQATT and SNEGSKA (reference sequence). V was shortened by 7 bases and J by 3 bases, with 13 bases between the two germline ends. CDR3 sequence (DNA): TGCAGTGGAGGCAGCGGCTTCAATCAGCCCCAGCATTTT. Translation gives CSGGSGFNQPQHF.

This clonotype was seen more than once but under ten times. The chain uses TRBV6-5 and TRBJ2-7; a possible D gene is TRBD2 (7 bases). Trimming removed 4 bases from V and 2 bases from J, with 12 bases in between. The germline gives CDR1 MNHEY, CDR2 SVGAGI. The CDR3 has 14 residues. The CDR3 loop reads CASSSEGGPYEQYF. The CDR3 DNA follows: TGTGCCAGCAGTTCCGAGGGGGGGCCCTACGAGCAGTACTTC.

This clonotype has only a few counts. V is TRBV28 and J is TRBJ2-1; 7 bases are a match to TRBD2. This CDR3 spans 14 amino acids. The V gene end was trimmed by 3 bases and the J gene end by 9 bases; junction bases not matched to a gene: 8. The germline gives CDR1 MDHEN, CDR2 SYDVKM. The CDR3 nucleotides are TGTGCCAGCAGTTTCGTGGGGGGGGTCGCTGAGCAGTTCTTC. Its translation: CASSFVGGVAEQFF.

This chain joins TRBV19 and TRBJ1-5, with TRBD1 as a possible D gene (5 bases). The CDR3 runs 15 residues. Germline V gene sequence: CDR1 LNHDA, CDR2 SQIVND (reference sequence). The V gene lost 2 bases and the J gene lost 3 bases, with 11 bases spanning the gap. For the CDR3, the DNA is TGTGCCAGTAGTATAATTCGGGGGAACAATCAGCCCCAGCATTTT. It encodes CASSIIRGNNQPQHF.

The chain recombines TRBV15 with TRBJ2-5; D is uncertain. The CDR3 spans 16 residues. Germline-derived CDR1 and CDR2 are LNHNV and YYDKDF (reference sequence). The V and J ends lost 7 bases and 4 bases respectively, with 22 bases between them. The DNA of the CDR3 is TGTGCCACCAAGTTAGAGAAGCAATTAGGAGTAGAGACCCAGTACTTC. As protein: CATKLEKQLGVETQYF.

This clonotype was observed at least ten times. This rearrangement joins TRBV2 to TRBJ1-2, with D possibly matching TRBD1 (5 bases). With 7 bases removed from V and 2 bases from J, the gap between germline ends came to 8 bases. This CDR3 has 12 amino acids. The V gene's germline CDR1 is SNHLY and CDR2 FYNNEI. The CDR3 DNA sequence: TGTGCCAGCACAGGGCGGAACTATGGCTACACCTTC. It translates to CASTGRNYGYTF. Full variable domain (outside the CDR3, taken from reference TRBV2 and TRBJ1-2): EPEVTQTPSHQVTQMGQEVILRCVPISNHLYFYWYRQILGQKVEFLVSFYNNEISEKSEIFDDQFSVERPDGSNFTLKIRSTKLEDSAMYFCASTGRNYGYTFGSGTRLTVV.

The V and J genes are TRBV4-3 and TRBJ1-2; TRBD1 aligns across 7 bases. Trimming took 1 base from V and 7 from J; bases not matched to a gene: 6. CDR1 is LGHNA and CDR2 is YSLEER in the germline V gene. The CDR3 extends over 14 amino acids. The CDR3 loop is CASSQGDRVGGYTF. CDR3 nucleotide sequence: TGCGCCAGCAGCCAAGGTGACAGGGTAGGTGGCTACACCTTC.

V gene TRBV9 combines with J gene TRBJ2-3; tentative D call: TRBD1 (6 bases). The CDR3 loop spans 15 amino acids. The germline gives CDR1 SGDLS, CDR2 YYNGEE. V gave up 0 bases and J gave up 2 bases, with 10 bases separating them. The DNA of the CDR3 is TGTGCCAGCAGCGTAGAGGGGGTACCCACAGATACGCAGTATTTT. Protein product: CASSVEGVPTDTQYF.

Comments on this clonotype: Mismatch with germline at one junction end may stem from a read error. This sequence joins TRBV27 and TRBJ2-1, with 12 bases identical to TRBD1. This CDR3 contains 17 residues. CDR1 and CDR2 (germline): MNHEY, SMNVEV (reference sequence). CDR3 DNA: TGTGCCAGCAGGGGGGACAGGGGGCCGTTATCCTACAATGGGCAGTTCTTC. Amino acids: CASRGDRGPLSYNGQFF.

The CDR3 loop is CASSPWGISNQPQHF. The CDR3 region has the DNA TGCGCCAGCAGCCCGTGGGGGATTAGCAATCAGCCCCAGCATTTT. This rearrangement joins TRBV5-1 to TRBJ1-5; D might be TRBD1 (5 bases). V shed 4 bases and J shed 0 bases, with 11 bases lying between them. The CDR3 has 15 residues. Germline values: CDR1 SGHRS, CDR2 YFSETQ.

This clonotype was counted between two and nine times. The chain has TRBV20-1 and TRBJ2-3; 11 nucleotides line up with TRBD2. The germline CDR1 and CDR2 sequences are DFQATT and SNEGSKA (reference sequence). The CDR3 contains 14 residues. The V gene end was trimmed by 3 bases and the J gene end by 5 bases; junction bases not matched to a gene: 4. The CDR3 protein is CSARVLAGGDTQYF. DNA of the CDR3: TGCAGTGCTAGGGTTCTAGCGGGGGGAGATACGCAGTATTTT.

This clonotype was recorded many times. The CDR3 DNA reads as TGTGCCAGCAGTTTAGGTGGGAGAGGGACGATAAACTATGGCTACACCTTC. It codes for CASSLGGRGTINYGYTF. The rearrangement uses TRBV28 and TRBJ1-2; TRBD1 might be the D (5 bases). CDR1 and CDR2 (germline): MDHEN, SYDVKM. The CDR3 has 17 amino acids. The V end was cut by 2 bases, the J end by 2 bases, with 18 bases between.

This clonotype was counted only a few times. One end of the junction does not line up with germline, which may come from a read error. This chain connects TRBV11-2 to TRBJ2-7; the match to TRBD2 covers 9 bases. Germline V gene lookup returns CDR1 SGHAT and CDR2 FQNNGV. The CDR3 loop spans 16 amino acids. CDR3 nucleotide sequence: TGTGTCAGCAGTCCAGTCGGGCTAGCGGGGAAGCGCGAGCAGTACTTC. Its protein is CVSSPVGLAGKREQYF. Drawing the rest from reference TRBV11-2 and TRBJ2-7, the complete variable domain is EAGVAQSPRYKIIEKRQSVAFWCNPISGHATLYWYQQILGQGPKLLIQFQNNGVVDDSQLPKDRFSAERLKGVDSTLKIQPAKLEDSAVYLCVSSPVGLAGKREQYFGPGTRLTVT.

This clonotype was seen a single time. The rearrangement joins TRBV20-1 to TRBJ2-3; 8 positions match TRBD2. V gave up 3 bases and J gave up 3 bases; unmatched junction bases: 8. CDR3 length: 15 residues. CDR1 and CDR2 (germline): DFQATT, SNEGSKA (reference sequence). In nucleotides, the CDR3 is TGCAGTGCTAGGACCCCCCAGCGGGGGACAGATACGCAGTATTTT. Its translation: CSARTPQRGTDTQYF.

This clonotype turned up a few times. In nucleotides, the CDR3 is TGTGCCAGCAGCAACCTCAGGGGGGATCTGGTGGGCTACACCTTC. Its translation is CASSNLRGDLVGYTF. The V gene is TRBV7-2, the J gene TRBJ1-2, with TRBD1 identical over 7 bases. Germline V gives CDR1 SGHTA, CDR2 FQGNSA. The CDR3 has 15 amino acids. The trim removed 5 bases at V and 8 bases at J, leaving 14 bases unmatched.

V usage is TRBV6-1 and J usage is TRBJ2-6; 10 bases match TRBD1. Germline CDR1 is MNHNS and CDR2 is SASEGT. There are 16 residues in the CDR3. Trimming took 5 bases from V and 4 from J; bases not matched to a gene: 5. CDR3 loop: CASSRQGAGGANVLTF. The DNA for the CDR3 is TGTGCCAGCAGTAGACAGGGGGCAGGCGGGGCCAACGTCCTGACTTTC.

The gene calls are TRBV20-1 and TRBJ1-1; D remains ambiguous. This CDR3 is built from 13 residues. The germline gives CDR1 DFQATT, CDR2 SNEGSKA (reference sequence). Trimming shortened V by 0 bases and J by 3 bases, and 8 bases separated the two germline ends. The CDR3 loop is CSARDYRHTEAFF. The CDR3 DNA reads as TGCAGTGCTAGAGATTATCGACACACTGAAGCTTTCTTT.

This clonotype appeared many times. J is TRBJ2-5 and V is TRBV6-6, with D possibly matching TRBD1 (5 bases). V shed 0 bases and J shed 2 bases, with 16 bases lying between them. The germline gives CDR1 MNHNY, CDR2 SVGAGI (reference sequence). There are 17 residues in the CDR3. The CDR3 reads CASSYSILGLGQETQYF. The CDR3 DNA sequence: TGTGCCAGCAGTTACTCGATTCTGGGGCTTGGGCAAGAGACCCAGTACTTC.

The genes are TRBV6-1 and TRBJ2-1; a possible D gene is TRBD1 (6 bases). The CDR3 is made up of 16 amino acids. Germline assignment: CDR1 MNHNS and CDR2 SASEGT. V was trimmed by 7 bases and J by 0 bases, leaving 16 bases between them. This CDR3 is CASILLTGASYNEQFF. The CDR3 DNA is TGTGCCAGCATCCTCCTGACAGGAGCCTCCTACAATGAGCAGTTCTTC.